This passage covers 14 T cell receptor beta chains from one sample sequenced in a study of read filtering for tumor transcriptome and immune sequencing. From 350 to 500 ng of RNA, a library with molecular barcoded alpha/delta and beta/gamma adaptors was made. TCRdb independently ran MiXCR on the reads; one entry per CDR3 protein. The sample includes about 35,000 distinct CDR3 sequences, over 11% seen only once; the top ten take around 6.5%. The sample taken for sequencing was a population of CD138-negative cells sorted from bone marrow. These receptors were obtained from a donor aged 40 or older with multiple myeloma.

As concerns this clonotype: This likely traces to a read error, being one base from a far larger clone. The CDR3 DNA reads as TGTGCCAGCAGCTTTGCGGGGGCTGGGGACTACAATGAGCAGTTCTTC. This encodes CASSFAGAGDYNEQFF. The rearrangement joins TRBV7-3 to TRBJ2-1, with a weak D call TRBD2 (7 bases). Trimming removed 3 bases at V and 3 bases at J, with 15 bases between. The CDR3 covers 16 residues. Germline V gene data show CDR1 as SGHTA and CDR2 as FQGTGA.

This clonotype was counted many times. The chain uses TRBV6-5 and TRBJ1-2; D uncertain. Germline lookup yields CDR1 MNHEY and CDR2 SVGAGI. V was clipped by 2 bases and J by 8 bases, with 12 bases between them. This CDR3 contains 13 residues. CDR3 DNA sequence: TGTGCCAGCAGTTACGGTCTACGGAACGGCTACACCTTC. Residues: CASSYGLRNGYTF.

The V gene is TRBV7-9, the J gene TRBJ2-1; D is tentatively TRBD1 or TRBD2 (5 bases each). The CDR3 length is 14 residues. The germline gives CDR1 SEHNR, CDR2 FQNEAQ (reference sequence). Trimming shortened V by 5 bases and J by 4 bases, and 12 bases separated the two germline ends. The CDR3 region has the DNA TGTGCCAGCAGCCCTGGGACCTCTTACAATGAGCAGTTCTTC. Protein product: CASSPGTSYNEQFF. The complete variable domain, with remaining parts taken from reference TRBV7-9 and TRBJ2-1, reads DTGVSQNPRHKITKRGQNVTFRCDPISEHNRLYWYRQTLGQGPEFLTYFQNEAQLEKSRLLSDRFSAERPKGSFSTLEIQRTEQGDSAMYLCASSPGTSYNEQFFGPGTRLTVL.

This clonotype has at least ten counts. This chain uses TRBV29-1 with TRBJ2-3; 12 bases map to TRBD2. Germline trimming cut 8 bases from V and 3 bases from J; bases unmatched to any gene: 6. CDR1 and CDR2 from the germline V gene are SQVTM and ANQGSEA. CDR3 size: 14 residues. The CDR3 here is CSSRLAGGTDTQYF. CDR3 coding DNA: TGCAGCTCCCGCCTAGCGGGAGGGACAGATACGCAGTATTTT.

Ten or more counts support this clonotype. V gene TRBV20-1 combines with J gene TRBJ2-1; TRBD2 matches 7 bases. V was pared by 1 base and J by 8 bases, with 2 bases of the junction left unmatched. The germline V gene encodes CDR1 DFQATT and CDR2 SNEGSKA (reference sequence). The CDR3 length is 12 residues. CDR3 sequence (DNA): TGCAGTGCTAGAGGACTAGCCGATGAGCAGTTCTTC. This sequence encodes CSARGLADEQFF.

This clonotype was detected ten times or more. The rearrangement links TRBV4-1 to TRBJ2-1; 9 bases fit TRBD2. With 5 bases clipped from V and 5 bases from J, the junction kept 10 bases outside the gene matches. The CDR3 runs 16 residues. The V gene's germline CDR1 is MGHRA and CDR2 YSYEKL. This CDR3 reads CASSNPSGLADNEQFF. Here the CDR3 DNA reads TGCGCCAGCAGCAACCCGTCGGGACTAGCCGACAATGAGCAGTTCTTC.

This clonotype turned up a few times. It differs at one base from a far larger clone, so likely a read error. The genes are TRBV6-5 and TRBJ2-1, with 11 bases identical to TRBD2. The CDR3 is made up of 15 amino acids. The V gene's germline CDR1 is MNHEY and CDR2 SVGAGI. The CDR3 coding sequence is TGTGCCAGCAGTTCGCGACTAGCGGGGCTCAATGAGCCGTTCTTC. Its protein product is CASSSRLAGLNEPFF.

This clonotype was counted ten times or more. This sequence joins TRBV5-1 and TRBJ2-4, with unresolved D. The V gene's germline CDR1 is SGHRS and CDR2 YFSETQ. Between the trimmed V and J ends, which lost 7 bases and 5 bases, there was a span of 13 bases. The CDR3 runs to 13 residues. The DNA for the CDR3 is TGCGCCAGCTCCCCAATGGGCGAAAACATTCAGTACTTC. Translating gives CASSPMGENIQYF.

Many counts were recorded for this clonotype. The gene calls are TRBV30 and TRBJ2-5; the match to TRBD2 covers 9 bases. With V trimmed by 0 bases and J by 1 base, 12 bases remained unmatched. Germline V gene data show CDR1 as GTSNPN and CDR2 as SVGIG (reference sequence). The CDR3 contains 18 residues. CDR3 residues: CAWSVLSSGSSSQETQYF. CDR3 in DNA: TGTGCCTGGAGTGTACTGAGTAGCGGGAGCTCATCCCAAGAGACCCAGTACTTC.

This clonotype was seen at least ten times. The chain combines TRBV19 with TRBJ1-5; tentatively, D is TRBD1 (5 bases). V was shortened by 6 bases and J by 2 bases, with 14 bases between the two germline ends. The germline gives CDR1 LNHDA, CDR2 SQIVND (reference sequence). The CDR3 totals 15 residues. The CDR3 DNA follows: TGTGCCAGTAGCCCCAGGGATTGGGGCAATCAGCCCCAGCATTTT. It specifies CASSPRDWGNQPQHF.

The sample holds many counts of this clonotype. This sequence joins TRBV4-1 and TRBJ2-1, with 15 bases identical to TRBD2. Germline CDR1 reads MGHRA; CDR2 reads YSYEKL. The V and J ends lost 0 bases and 3 bases, in that order; junction bases with no gene match: 15. There are 22 residues in the CDR3. CDR3 bases: TGCGCCAGCAGCCAAGATGTTTCGGGGACTAGCGGGGGGCCCCCATACTACAATGAGCAGTTCTTC. Translation: CASSQDVSGTSGGPPYYNEQFF.

This clonotype was picked up many times. The chain links TRBV28 to TRBJ1-1; D is undetermined. The CDR3 spans 12 residues. Germline-derived CDR1 and CDR2 are MDHEN and SYDVKM. V lost 6 bases to trimming and J lost 0 bases, with 5 bases between them. CDR3 in DNA: TGTGCCAGCAGGCTTGTGAACACTGAAGCTTTCTTT. Its translation is CASRLVNTEAFF.

In this sample, this clonotype turned up many times. The chain links TRBV7-9 to TRBJ1-1; 10 nucleotides align to TRBD1. V dropped 4 bases and J dropped 1; count of bases not matched to a gene: 3. CDR1 and CDR2 from the germline V gene are SEHNR and FQNEAQ (reference sequence). The CDR3 runs to 15 residues. The CDR3 sequence: CASSSRDRGNTEAFF. CDR3 sequence (DNA): TGTGCCAGCAGCTCGCGGGACAGGGGGAACACTGAAGCTTTCTTT. The full variable domain, with the rest looked up from reference TRBV7-9 and TRBJ1-1, is DTGVSQNPRHKITKRGQNVTFRCDPISEHNRLYWYRQTLGQGPEFLTYFQNEAQLEKSRLLSDRFSAERPKGSFSTLEIQRTEQGDSAMYLCASSSRDRGNTEAFFGQGTRLTVV.

V and J are TRBV20-1 and TRBJ2-3; TRBD2 aligns across 9 bases. The CDR3 extends over 16 amino acids. The V gene's germline CDR1 is DFQATT and CDR2 SNEGSKA (reference sequence). The junction had 12 bases not matched to a gene; V was cut back by 6 bases and J by 2 bases. CDR3 residues: CSALPGLAGLTDTQYF. In DNA, the CDR3 is TGCAGTGCCCTTCCGGGGCTAGCGGGGCTCACAGATACGCAGTATTTT.